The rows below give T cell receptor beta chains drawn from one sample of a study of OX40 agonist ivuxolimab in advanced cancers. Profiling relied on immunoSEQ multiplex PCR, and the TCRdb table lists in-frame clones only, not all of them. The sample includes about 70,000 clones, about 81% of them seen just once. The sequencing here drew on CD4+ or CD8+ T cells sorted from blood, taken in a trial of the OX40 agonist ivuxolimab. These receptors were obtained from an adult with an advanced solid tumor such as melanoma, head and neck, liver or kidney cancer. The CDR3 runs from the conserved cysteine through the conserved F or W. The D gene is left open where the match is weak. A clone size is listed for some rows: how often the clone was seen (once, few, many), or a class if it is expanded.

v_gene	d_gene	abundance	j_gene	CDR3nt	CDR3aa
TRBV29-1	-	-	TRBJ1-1	TGCAGCGTTTTTTATTCTCAGGGGACTGAAGCTTTCTTT	CSVFYSQGTEAFF
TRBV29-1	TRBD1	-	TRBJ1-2	TGCAGCGTTGAAACCCTCGGGACAGGGGACTATGGCTACACCTTC	CSVETLGTGDYGYTF
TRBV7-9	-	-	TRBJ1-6	TGTGCCAGCAGCCAACAGGCGATTGATTCACCCCTCCACTTT	CASSQQAIDSPLHF
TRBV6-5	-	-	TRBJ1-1	TGTGCCAGCAGTTCCGACCGAACAGACACCCAAGCTTTCTTT	CASSSDRTDTQAFF
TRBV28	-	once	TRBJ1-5	TGTGCCAGCAGTTTTCGTCAGCAGCATTTT	CASSFRQQHF
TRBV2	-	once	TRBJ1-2	TGTGCCAGCAGTAGCAGGGGATCTAACTATGGCTACACCTTC	CASSSRGSNYGYTF
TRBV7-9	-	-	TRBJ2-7	TGTGCCAGCAGCTTAACGCGGGCAGCTCCCTACGAGCAGTACTTC	CASSLTRAAPYEQYF
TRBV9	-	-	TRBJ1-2	TGTGCCAGCAGCCCCCAGGAGGGCAGAGCTAACTATGGCTACACCTTC	CASSPQEGRANYGYTF
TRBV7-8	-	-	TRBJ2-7	TGTGCCAGCAGCTTGACTGAGGGGACGACCTACGAGCAGTACTTC	CASSLTEGTTYEQYF
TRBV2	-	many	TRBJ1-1	TGTGCCAGCAGACGTCAAATGAACACTGAAGCTTTCTTT	CASRRQMNTEAFF
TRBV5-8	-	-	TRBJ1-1	TGTGCCAGCAGCTTGTTATTGACTGAAGCTTTCTTT	CASSLLLTEAFF
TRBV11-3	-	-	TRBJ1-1	TGTGCCAGCAGCGTACAGGGATTAGGAGCTTTCTTT	CASSVQGLGAFF
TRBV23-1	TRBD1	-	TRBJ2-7	TGCGCCAGCAGTCAATACGCCGGACAGGTACAATCCTACGAGCAGTACTTC	CASSQYAGQVQSYEQYF
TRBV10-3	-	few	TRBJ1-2	TGTGCCATCAGTCCCGGGACTAACTATGGCTACACCTTC	CAISPGTNYGYTF
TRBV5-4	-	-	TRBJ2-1	TGTGCCAGCAGCTTGGCCGGCGCGACGAAAAACAATGAGCAGTTCTTC	CASSLAGATKNNEQFF
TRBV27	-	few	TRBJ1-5	TGTGCCAGCAGTCCCCGGGACCCTAATCAGCCCCAGCATTTT	CASSPRDPNQPQHF
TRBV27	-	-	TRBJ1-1	TGTGCCAGCAGGTACCAGGGGTGGGCTTTCTTT	CASRYQGWAFF
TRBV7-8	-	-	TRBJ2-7	TGTGCCAGCAGCCGGACCTCGGGGGAGCAGTACTTC	CASSRTSGEQYF
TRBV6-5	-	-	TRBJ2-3	TGTGCCAGCAGTTCCCTATTTTTCGCAGATACGCAGTATTTT	CASSSLFFADTQYF
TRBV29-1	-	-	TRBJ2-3	TGCAGCGTTGAAGATCCCCCAGCCACAGATACGCAGTATTTT	CSVEDPPATDTQYF
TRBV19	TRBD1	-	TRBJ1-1	TGTGCCAGTAGACTACTTGATCCGGGACAGGGGAACACTGAAGCTTTCTTT	CASRLLDPGQGNTEAFF
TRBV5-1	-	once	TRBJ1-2	TGCGCCAGCAGCCCAGACGGCTATGGCTACACCTTC	CASSPDGYGYTF
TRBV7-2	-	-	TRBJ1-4	TGTGCCAGCAGCCCCTCCCCCCGAGGGAAACTGTTTTTT	CASSPSPRGKLFF
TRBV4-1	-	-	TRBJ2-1	TGCGCCAGCAGCCGAGGGCGGACAGACAATGAGCAGTTCTTC	CASSRGRTDNEQFF
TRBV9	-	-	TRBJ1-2	TGTGCCAGCAGCCCTCGGGACGGCCCTCACACCTTC	CASSPRDGPHTF
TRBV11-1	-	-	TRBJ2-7	TGTGCCAGCAGCTTCCCAGATCGATACGAGCAGTACTTC	CASSFPDRYEQYF
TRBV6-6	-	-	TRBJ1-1	TGTGCCAGCAGTATGACCACGAACACTGAAGCTTTCTTT	CASSMTTNTEAFF
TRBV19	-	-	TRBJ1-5	TGTGCCAGTAACCCTACAGAGACGTATTTTATGGATCAGCCCCAGCATTTT	CASNPTETYFMDQPQHF
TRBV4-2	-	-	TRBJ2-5	TGTGCCAGCAGCCTTGGGGGGCGCGAGGAGACCCAGTACTTC	CASSLGGREETQYF
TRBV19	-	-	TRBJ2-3	TGTGCCAGTAGTAACAGGGCTGATACGCAGTATTTT	CASSNRADTQYF
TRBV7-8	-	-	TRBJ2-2	TGTGCCAGCAGCGAGAGGCCTTCTTTATACACCGGGGAGCTGTTTTTT	CASSERPSLYTGELFF
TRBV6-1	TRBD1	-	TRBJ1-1	TGTGCCAGCACCTTCGACAGGGGGAGAACTGAAGCTTTCTTT	CASTFDRGRTEAFF
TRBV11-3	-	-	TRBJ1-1	TGTGCCAGCAGCTTAACAGGGAGTAGCCTTGAAGCTTTCTTT	CASSLTGSSLEAFF
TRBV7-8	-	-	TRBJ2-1	TGTGCCAGCAGCTCCTTTGATATGGAGCCCTACAATGAGCAGTTCTTC	CASSSFDMEPYNEQFF